The 17 T cell receptor beta chains below were found in one sample sequenced in a study of blood T cell repertoires in COVID-19. Here immunoSEQ multiplex PCR was the method, and the copy in TCRdb shows in-frame clones only, minus some. The sample shows 120,000 to 150,000 clones, around three quarters of them seen only once. Material for sequencing was peripheral blood. Source of these receptors: an elderly man with acute or convalescent COVID-19.

This chain uses TRBV6-2 or TRBV6-3 with TRBJ1-5, with D possibly being TRBD1 (6 bases). V was pared by 3 bases and J by 9 bases, with 18 bases between. The CDR3 sequence is 15 residues long. Per the germline V gene, CDR1 is MNHEY and CDR2 is SVGEGT. For the CDR3, the DNA is TGTGCCAGCAGTTATCTCACAGGGAGGGATCGGCCCCAGCATTTT. Protein product: CASSYLTGRDRPQHF.

This chain links TRBV28 with TRBJ1-1; 7 nucleotides match TRBD1. Trimming cost V 3 bases and J 7 bases; bases outside gene matches: 5. Per the germline V gene, CDR1 is MDHEN and CDR2 is SYDVKM. This CDR3 region has 13 residues. CDR3 loop: CASSLKGGIEAFF. CDR3 nucleotide sequence: TGTGCCAGCAGTTTGAAAGGGGGCATTGAAGCTTTCTTT.

The CDR3 sequence is CASRAFTDTQYF. CDR3 sequence (DNA): TGTGCCAGCAGGGCCTTTACAGATACGCAGTATTTT. The chain links TRBV12-3 or TRBV12-4 to TRBJ2-3; no definite D call. This CDR3 region has 12 residues. The V end lost 6 bases, the J end lost 3 bases, and 7 bases lay between the germline ends.

This chain uses TRBV28 with TRBJ1-5, with a weak D call TRBD1 (5 bases). Trimming stripped 5 bases from V and 1 base from J, with 18 bases between. Germline V gives CDR1 MDHEN, CDR2 SYDVKM. The CDR3 is 17 amino acids. DNA of the CDR3: TGTGCCAGCAGTGGATCGGACAAAAAGGGGAGCAATCAGCCCCAGCATTTT. The encoded protein is CASSGSDKKGSNQPQHF.

This clone was observed a few times. The rearrangement links TRBV24-1 to TRBJ1-5; 9 nucleotides align to TRBD1. Germline-derived CDR1 and CDR2 are KGHDR and SFDVKD. The CDR3 is 16 amino acids. J was trimmed by 2 bases and V by 3 bases; bases with no gene match: 4. The CDR3, as DNA: TGTGCCACCAGTGATCCACGGACAGGGGGCAATCAGCCCCAGCATTTT. This gives the protein CATSDPRTGGNQPQHF.

The chain links TRBV4-3 to TRBJ2-3, with TRBD2 identical over 12 bases. V was pared by 2 bases and J by 0 bases, with 6 bases of the junction left unmatched. Germline V gene sequence: CDR1 LGHNA, CDR2 YSLEER. The CDR3 covers 18 residues. The CDR3 spells CASSQQPTSGGSTDTQYF. CDR3 nucleotide sequence: TGCGCCAGCAGCCAACAACCGACTAGCGGGGGTAGCACAGATACGCAGTATTTT.

The CDR3 here is CARQGALRDTQYF. The CDR3, as DNA: TGTGCCAGACAGGGGGCGCTCAGAGATACGCAGTATTTT. The rearrangement joins TRBV21-1 to TRBJ2-3; the table's D call, TRBD1, has no DNA check behind it. TRBV21-1 is termed a pseudogene. There are 13 residues in the CDR3.

This sequence joins TRBV19 and TRBJ1-5, with a weak D call TRBD1 (6 bases). The V gene lost 9 bases and the J gene lost 2 bases, with 20 bases spanning the gap. The CDR3 sequence is 16 residues long. Per germline, CDR1 LNHDA and CDR2 SQIVND (reference sequence). CDR3 nucleotide sequence: TGTGCCAGCCGTAGTGGGGGCTGGGTCGGCAATCAGCCCCAGCATTTT. Its translation: CASRSGGWVGNQPQHF. Complete variable domain (other parts from reference TRBV19 and TRBJ1-5): DGGITQSPKYLFRKEGQNVTLSCEQNLNHDAMYWYRQDPGQGLRLIYYSQIVNDFQKGDIAEGYSVSREKKESFPLTVTSAQKNPTAFYLCASRSGGWVGNQPQHFGDGTRLSIL.

This clone has just one count. The chain joins TRBV27 to TRBJ2-3, with D unclear. This CDR3 has 14 residues. Germline-derived CDR1 and CDR2 are MNHEY and SMNVEV (reference sequence). Trimming took off 4 bases at V and 6 bases at J, with 14 bases between the two ends. In DNA, the CDR3 is TGTGCCAGCAGTTCGAGTGAAATTGTGGATACGCAGTATTTT. Protein sequence: CASSSSEIVDTQYF.

This chain connects TRBV5-1 to TRBJ2-2; 9 bases map to TRBD1. The V gene's germline CDR1 is SGHRS and CDR2 YFSETQ. The ends lost 2 bases at V and 6 bases at J; junction bases unmatched: 5. The CDR3 is 15 residues long. The CDR3 DNA follows: TGCGCCAGCAGCTTAACAGGGGGCCGTGCCGGGGAGCTGTTTTTT. This codes for CASSLTGGRAGELFF.

CDR3 DNA: TGTGCCTGGAGTGGGACAAATGGAAACACCATATATTTT. Its translation: CAWSGTNGNTIYF. The chain links TRBV30 to TRBJ1-3, with D perhaps TRBD1 (5 bases). V was pared by 1 base and J by 3 bases, with 7 bases between. Germline CDR1 GTSNPN, CDR2 SVGIG (reference sequence). The CDR3 covers 13 residues.

This chain connects TRBV28 to TRBJ2-1; D is uncertain. Looked up from germline, CDR1 is MDHEN and CDR2 is SYDVKM. The V end lost 6 bases, the J end lost 0 bases, and 9 bases lay between the germline ends. This CDR3 is built from 14 residues. CDR3 in amino acids: CASSPESSYNEQFF. The DNA for the CDR3 is TGTGCCAGCAGCCCCGAGAGCTCCTACAATGAGCAGTTCTTC.

This chain links TRBV14 with TRBJ2-2, with D possibly matching TRBD1 (6 bases). The germline V and J ends were trimmed by 0 bases and 5 bases, with 7 bases remaining between them. The CDR3 consists of 14 residues. CDR1 and CDR2 from the germline V gene are SGHDN and FVKESK. The CDR3, as DNA: TGTGCCAGCAGCCAAGAAAGGGGGACCGGGGAGCTGTTTTTT. It yields the protein CASSQERGTGELFF.

The chain links TRBV6-1 to TRBJ2-3, with 11 bases that match TRBD2. Looked up from germline, CDR1 is MNHNS and CDR2 is SASEGT. The length of the CDR3 is 17 residues. V was pared by 4 bases and J by 3 bases, with 9 bases of the junction left unmatched. In DNA, the CDR3 is TGTGCCAGCAGTGTTCTTAGCGGGGGGGCCGGGACAGATACGCAGTATTTT. It codes for CASSVLSGGAGTDTQYF.

The chain recombines TRBV27 with TRBJ1-5; no clear D gene. The CDR3 totals 15 residues. Germline V gives CDR1 MNHEY, CDR2 SMNVEV (reference sequence). Between the trimmed V and J ends, which lost 0 bases and 0 bases, there was a span of 6 bases. DNA of the CDR3: TGTGCCAGCAGTTTATCGCGATATAGCAATCAGCCCCAGCATTTT. It translates to CASSLSRYSNQPQHF.

This clone was counted a few times. V usage is TRBV28 and J usage is TRBJ2-6, with TRBD1 as a possible D gene (6 bases). V lost 4 bases, J lost 4 bases, and 11 bases lay in between. This CDR3 is 15 amino acids long. CDR1 is MDHEN and CDR2 is SYDVKM in the germline V gene. In nucleotides, the CDR3 is TGTGCCAGCAGTTCGACAGGAAGAGGGGCCAACGTCCTGACTTTC. This translates into CASSSTGRGANVLTF.

This clone was detected a few times. The J gene is TRBJ1-1, the V gene TRBV6-2 or TRBV6-3, with D perhaps TRBD1 (6 bases). The CDR3 sequence is 16 residues long. The germline V gene encodes CDR1 MNHEY and CDR2 SVGEGT. V was cut by 4 bases and J by 4 bases, with 19 bases left in between. CDR3: CASSFEATGWPTEAFF. CDR3 nucleotides: TGTGCCAGCAGTTTTGAGGCTACAGGGTGGCCCACTGAAGCTTTCTTT.